One sample yielded the 16 T cell receptor beta chains listed below, sequenced in a study of shared clonotypes between healthy human individuals. Naivety among CD8 cells was defined by CD45RO negativity and positive CCR7 selection, thereby excluding terminally differentiated effector memory CD45RA+ cells. Libraries were prepared by immunoSEQ multiplex PCR; TCRdb keeps only in-frame clonotypes and omits some of them. Of millions of clones in the sample, less than 95% were seen once. Source material: naive CD8+ T cells sorted from blood. The receptor source for this set is a man between 18 and 35 years old in good health.

V and J are TRBV30 and TRBJ2-1; the match to TRBD1 covers 7 bases. The CDR3 runs to 15 residues. The V and J ends lost 0 bases and 2 bases, in that order; junction bases with no gene match: 4. CDR1 is GTSNPN, CDR2 SVGIG, per germline (reference sequence). The CDR3 here is CAWSVWDRTYNEQFF. DNA of the CDR3: TGTGCCTGGAGTGTTTGGGACAGAACCTACAATGAGCAGTTCTTC.

This rearrangement joins TRBV27 to TRBJ2-7; 7 bases line up with TRBD2. The J segment lost 1 base and the V segment lost 4 bases, leaving 4 bases of the junction unmatched. The CDR3 extends over 14 amino acids. The germline V gene encodes CDR1 MNHEY and CDR2 SMNVEV (reference sequence). CDR3 coding DNA: TGTGCCAGCAGTTCTAGCGGACTGTCCTACGAGCAGTACTTC. This encodes CASSSSGLSYEQYF.

The chain carries TRBV28 and TRBJ1-5, with D perhaps TRBD1 (5 bases). V shed 10 bases and J shed 4 bases, with 29 bases lying between them. CDR1 is MDHEN and CDR2 is SYDVKM in the germline V gene. The CDR3 loop spans 18 amino acids. Here the CDR3 reads CATIPWGVQDLSNQPQHF. The CDR3 DNA is TGTGCCACCATCCCCTGGGGGGTACAGGATTTGTCGAATCAGCCCCAGCATTTT.

The chain is built from TRBV5-6 and TRBJ1-1; 9 positions agree with TRBD1. Trimming at V came to 5 bases and at J to 3 bases, leaving 11 bases not matched to a gene. Germline CDR1 and CDR2: SGHDT and YYEEEE. The CDR3 length is 16 residues. The DNA of the CDR3 is TGTGCCAGCAGGGGACAGGGTGAGGGCGAGGACACTGAAGCTTTCTTT. Translation gives CASRGQGEGEDTEAFF.

The gene calls are TRBV9 and TRBJ2-1; the D gene is possibly TRBD2 (6 bases). CDR1 and CDR2 (germline): SGDLS, YYNGEE. Trimming stripped 3 bases from V and 2 bases from J, with 12 bases between. The CDR3 runs to 15 residues. CDR3: CASSAGVGTYNEQFF. DNA for the CDR3: TGTGCCAGCAGCGCGGGGGTAGGAACCTACAATGAGCAGTTCTTC.

The CDR3 DNA sequence: TGTGCCAGCAGCCGACGTTGGGACAGGGAGGGGACGTCTGAAGCTTTCTTT. It specifies CASSRRWDREGTSEAFF. The chain recombines TRBV9 with TRBJ1-1, with TRBD1 identical over 9 bases. This CDR3 is 17 amino acids long. Trimming cost V 4 bases and J 6 bases; bases outside gene matches: 16. In germline, CDR1 is SGDLS, CDR2 YYNGEE.

V usage is TRBV25-1 and J usage is TRBJ2-2, with 9 bases lining up with TRBD2. Germline loops: CDR1 MGHDK, CDR2 SYGVNS. V lost 1 base to trimming and J lost 4 bases; unmatched junction nucleotides: 7. The CDR3 has 17 amino acids. As DNA, the CDR3 is TGTGCCAGCAGTGAATCAGCGACTAGCGGTACCACCGGGGAGCTGTTTTTT. Translating it yields CASSESATSGTTGELFF.

The chain uses TRBV10-1 and TRBJ1-1, with D possibly matching TRBD1 (5 bases). Trimming pared 11 bases from V and 2 bases from J, leaving 15 bases between. The CDR3 spans 13 residues. Per the germline V gene, CDR1 is WNHNN and CDR2 is SYGVQD (reference sequence). In nucleotides, the CDR3 is TGCGCCCCTCGCCCCCGGGGCAACACTGAAGCTTTCTTT. This encodes CAPRPRGNTEAFF.

The V gene is TRBV30, the J gene TRBJ2-7; possibly TRBD2 for D (5 bases). Germline CDR1 and CDR2: GTSNPN and SVGIG (reference sequence). Between the trimmed V and J ends, which lost 4 bases and 6 bases, there was a span of 10 bases. The CDR3 is made up of 11 amino acids. DNA for the CDR3: TGTGCCTGGACCTATGGAGGCGAGCAGTACTTC. Translated: CAWTYGGEQYF. Drawing the rest from reference TRBV30 and TRBJ2-7, the complete variable domain is SQTIHQWPATLVQPVGSPLSLECTVEGTSNPNLYWYRQAAGRGLQLLFYSVGIGQISSEVPQNLSASRPQDRQFILSSKKLLLSDSGFYLCAWTYGGEQYFGPGTRLTVT.

The chain employs TRBV10-3 and TRBJ2-7; 7 nucleotides match TRBD2. CDR1 is ENHRY, CDR2 SYGVKD, per germline. The CDR3 is 14 residues long. Trimming at V came to 10 bases and at J to 1 base, leaving 10 bases not matched to a gene. The chain's CDR3 is CATGKRGWSYEQYF. CDR3 in DNA: TGTGCCACCGGAAAGCGGGGATGGTCCTACGAGCAGTACTTC.

The chain has TRBV28 and TRBJ2-5; 7 bases match TRBD1. With 7 bases clipped from V and 5 bases from J, the junction kept 7 bases outside the gene matches. The CDR3 is made up of 13 amino acids. Germline V lookup: CDR1 MDHEN, CDR2 SYDVKM. The CDR3 spells CASTVTGSETQYF. CDR3 in DNA: TGTGCCAGCACCGTGACAGGGAGTGAGACCCAGTACTTC.

The chain is built from TRBV28 and TRBJ2-7, with TRBD1 as a possible D gene (6 bases). V gave up 4 bases and J gave up 2 bases, with 18 bases separating them. Germline CDR1 and CDR2: MDHEN and SYDVKM. The CDR3 spans 16 residues. The DNA for the CDR3 is TGTGCCAGCAGTTCGTCCGGGACCAAGGGGGCCTACGAGCAGTACTTC. This translates into CASSSSGTKGAYEQYF.

Notes on this clone: Other DNA sequences from this sample encode an identical CDR3 as well. The J gene is TRBJ2-7, the V gene TRBV2; D ambiguous. V shed 5 bases and J shed 0 bases, with 5 bases lying between them. The germline gives CDR1 SNHLY, CDR2 FYNNEI. The CDR3 loop spans 12 amino acids. CDR3 residues: CASSSDSYEQYF. The CDR3 DNA reads as TGTGCCAGCAGTTCCGACTCCTACGAGCAGTACTTC.

The genes are TRBV5-1 and TRBJ2-7; 15 bases align to TRBD2. The germline gives CDR1 SGHRS, CDR2 YFSETQ. The CDR3 runs to 19 residues. J lost 1 base, V lost 0 bases, and 8 bases had no gene match. The CDR3 coding sequence is TGCGCCAGCAGCTTGGCCCCTCTTGGGACTAGCGGGAGGTCCTACGAGCAGTACTTC. Its translation is CASSLAPLGTSGRSYEQYF.

This rearrangement joins TRBV6-6 to TRBJ2-5; no clear D gene. This CDR3 has 13 amino acids. Trimming cost V 5 bases and J 2 bases, with 9 bases left between them. CDR1 and CDR2 from the germline V gene are MNHNY and SVGAGI (reference sequence). The DNA for the CDR3 is TGTGCCAGCAGTGACACAGCGCAAGAGACCCAGTACTTC. It is translated as CASSDTAQETQYF.

The chain carries TRBV7-8 and TRBJ2-7; D may be TRBD1 (6 bases). V was shortened by 4 bases and J by 5 bases, with 15 bases between the two germline ends. Looked up from germline, CDR1 is SGHVS and CDR2 is FQNEAQ. This CDR3 has 14 residues. The CDR3 coding sequence is TGTGCCAGCAGCTCAACGGCAGGGGTGGACGAGCAGTACTTC. It translates to CASSSTAGVDEQYF.